This TCR beta chain was profiled in a study of tumor-infiltrating lymphocytes in localized non-small cell lung cancer. Study overall: Several tumor histologies, both smoking statuses, and some post-neoadjuvant chemotherapy samples were included.

The germline V gene has CDR1 MNHNS and CDR2 SASEGT. The CDR3 consists of 13 residues. Trimming removed 5 bases from V and 6 bases from J, with 10 bases in between. In the case of this clone: Its antigen is not identified.

Notes on the study in general: Compared with uninvolved lung, tumors showed higher T cell infiltration by TCRbeta sequencing.

Generated by immunoSEQ multiplex PCR, the TCRdb table keeps only in-frame clones and is missing some. The sample shows about 12,000 clones, about 66% of them seen only once. The source of this sequence is a human donor with non-small cell lung cancer. Sequenced sample: uninvolved lung tissue not adjacent to the tumor. The chain links TRBV6-1 to TRBJ2-2; D is perhaps TRBD1 (6 bases). The CDR3 sequence is CASSPGTPGELFF. CDR3 DNA: TGTGCCAGCAGTCCCGGGACACCCGGGGAGCTGTTTTTT.